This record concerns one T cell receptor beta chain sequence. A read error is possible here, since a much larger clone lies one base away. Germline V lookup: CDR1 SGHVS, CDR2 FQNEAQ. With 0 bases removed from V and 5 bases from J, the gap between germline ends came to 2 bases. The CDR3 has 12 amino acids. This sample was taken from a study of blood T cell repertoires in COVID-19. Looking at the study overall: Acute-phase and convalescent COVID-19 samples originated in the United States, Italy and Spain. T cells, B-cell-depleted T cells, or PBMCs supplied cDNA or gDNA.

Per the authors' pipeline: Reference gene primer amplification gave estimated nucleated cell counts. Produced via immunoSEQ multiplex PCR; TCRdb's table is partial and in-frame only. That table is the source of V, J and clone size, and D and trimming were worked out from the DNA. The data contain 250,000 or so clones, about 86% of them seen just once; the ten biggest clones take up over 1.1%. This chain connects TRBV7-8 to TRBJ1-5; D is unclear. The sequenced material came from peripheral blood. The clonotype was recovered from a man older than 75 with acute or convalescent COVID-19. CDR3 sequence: CASSLADQPQHF. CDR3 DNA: TGTGCCAGCAGCTTAGCCGATCAGCCCCAGCATTTT.